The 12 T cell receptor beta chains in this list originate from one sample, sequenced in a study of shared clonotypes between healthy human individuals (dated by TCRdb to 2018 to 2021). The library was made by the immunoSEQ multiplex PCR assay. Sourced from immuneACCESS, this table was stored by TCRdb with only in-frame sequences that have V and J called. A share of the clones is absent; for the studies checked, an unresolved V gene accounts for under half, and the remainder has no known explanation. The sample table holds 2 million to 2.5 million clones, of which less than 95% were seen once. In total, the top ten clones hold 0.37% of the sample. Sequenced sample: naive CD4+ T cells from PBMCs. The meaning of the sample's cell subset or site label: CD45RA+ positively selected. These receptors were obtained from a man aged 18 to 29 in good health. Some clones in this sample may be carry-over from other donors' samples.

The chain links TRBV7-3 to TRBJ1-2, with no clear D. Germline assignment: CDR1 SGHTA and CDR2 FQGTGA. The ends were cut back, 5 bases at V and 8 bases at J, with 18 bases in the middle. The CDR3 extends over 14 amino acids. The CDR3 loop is CASSQGPESGGYTF. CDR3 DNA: TGTGCCAGCAGCCAAGGGCCCGAGAGCGGCGGCTACACCTTC.

The CDR3 reads CASSLQGGTGGPDTQYF. The CDR3 region has the DNA TGTGCCAGCAGCCTCCAAGGGGGGACAGGGGGCCCAGATACGCAGTATTTT. The V gene is TRBV7-2, the J gene TRBJ2-3; 12 bases agree with TRBD1. The CDR3 runs to 17 residues. V lost 5 bases to trimming and J lost 4 bases; unmatched junction nucleotides: 10. Germline V gene sequence: CDR1 SGHTA, CDR2 FQGNSA.

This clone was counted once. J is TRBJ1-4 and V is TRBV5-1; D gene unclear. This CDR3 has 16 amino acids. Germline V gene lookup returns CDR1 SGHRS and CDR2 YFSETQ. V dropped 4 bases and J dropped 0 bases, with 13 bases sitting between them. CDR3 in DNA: TGCGCCAGCAGCCCAGGTGGGAGTGCAACTAATGAAAAACTGTTTTTT. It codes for CASSPGGSATNEKLFF.

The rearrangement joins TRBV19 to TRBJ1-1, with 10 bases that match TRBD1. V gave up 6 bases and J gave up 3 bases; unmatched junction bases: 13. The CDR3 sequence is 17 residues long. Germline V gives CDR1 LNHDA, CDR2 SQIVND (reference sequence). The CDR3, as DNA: TGTGCCAGTAGGGTGCACCACCAGGGACAGGGGTACACTGAAGCTTTCTTT. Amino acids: CASRVHHQGQGYTEAFF.

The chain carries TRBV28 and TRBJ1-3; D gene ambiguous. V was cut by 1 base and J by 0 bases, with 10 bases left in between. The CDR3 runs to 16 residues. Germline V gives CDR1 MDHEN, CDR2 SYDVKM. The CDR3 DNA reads TGTGCCAGCAGTTTATCTAGGCTGCACTCTGGAAACACCATATATTTT. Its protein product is CASSLSRLHSGNTIYF.

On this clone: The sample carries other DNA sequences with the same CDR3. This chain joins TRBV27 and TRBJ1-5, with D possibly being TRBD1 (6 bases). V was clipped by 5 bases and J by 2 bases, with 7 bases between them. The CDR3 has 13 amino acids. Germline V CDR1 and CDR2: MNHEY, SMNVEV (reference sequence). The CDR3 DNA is TGTGCCAGCAGTCGACAGGGCAATCAGCCCCAGCATTTT. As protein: CASSRQGNQPQHF.

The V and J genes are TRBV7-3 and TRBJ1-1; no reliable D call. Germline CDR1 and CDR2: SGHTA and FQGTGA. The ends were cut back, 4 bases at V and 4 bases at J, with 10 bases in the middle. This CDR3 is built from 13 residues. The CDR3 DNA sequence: TGTGCCAGCAGCTCCACTGACACCACTGAAGCTTTCTTT. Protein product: CASSSTDTTEAFF.

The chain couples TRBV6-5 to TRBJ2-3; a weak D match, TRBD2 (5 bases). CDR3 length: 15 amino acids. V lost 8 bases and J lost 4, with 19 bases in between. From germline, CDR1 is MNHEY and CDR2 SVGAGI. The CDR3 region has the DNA TGTGCCAGCGGGTGGGTTGGAGCGGTGCCAGATACGCAGTATTTT. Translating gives CASGWVGAVPDTQYF.

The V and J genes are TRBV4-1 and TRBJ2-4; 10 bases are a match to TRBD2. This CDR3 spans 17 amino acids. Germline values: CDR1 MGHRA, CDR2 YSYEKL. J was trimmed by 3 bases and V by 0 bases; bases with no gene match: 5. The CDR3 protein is CASSQELAGSGKNIQYF. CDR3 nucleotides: TGCGCCAGCAGCCAAGAACTAGCGGGATCCGGCAAAAACATTCAGTACTTC.

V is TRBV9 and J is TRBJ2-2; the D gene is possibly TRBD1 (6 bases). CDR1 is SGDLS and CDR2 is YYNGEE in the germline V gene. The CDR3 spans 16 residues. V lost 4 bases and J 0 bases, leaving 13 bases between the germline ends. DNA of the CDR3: TGTGCCAGCAGCTTTCGAGGGACACCGAACACCGGGGAGCTGTTTTTT. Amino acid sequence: CASSFRGTPNTGELFF.

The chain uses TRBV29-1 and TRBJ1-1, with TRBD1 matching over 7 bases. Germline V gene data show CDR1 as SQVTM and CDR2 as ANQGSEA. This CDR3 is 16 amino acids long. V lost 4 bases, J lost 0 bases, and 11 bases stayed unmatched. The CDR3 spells CSVARDSRGLNTEAFF. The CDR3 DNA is TGCAGCGTTGCTAGGGACAGCCGAGGATTGAACACTGAAGCTTTCTTT.

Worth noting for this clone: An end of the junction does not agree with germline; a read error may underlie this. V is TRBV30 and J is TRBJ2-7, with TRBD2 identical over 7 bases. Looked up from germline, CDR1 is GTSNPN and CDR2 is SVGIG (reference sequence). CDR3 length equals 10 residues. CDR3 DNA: TGTGCCTGGAGAGACGACCGGGGGGACTTC. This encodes CAWRDDRGDF.